The text below deals with one TCR beta chain. Its specificity is not known. V was shortened by 3 bases and J by 6 bases, with 17 bases between the two germline ends. CDR3 size: 15 residues. A multiplex PCR was run with 60 Vbeta primers and 13 Jbeta primers. Sequencing was performed with immunoSEQ multiplex PCR; in TCRdb, only in-frame clones are kept and a portion is missing. Here the sample spans some 100,000 clones, roughly 75% being singletons. The sample originates from a study of cytomegalovirus exposure and HLA in healthy donors. Study-level results: Later on, an analysis showed TCR association rates differing by HLA locus, with DRB1 the most and HLA-C the fewest. Follow-up analysis later connected one missense variant in DCLRE1C with trimming of TCR beta V- and J-genes.

The sample taken for sequencing was PBMCs. The rearrangement uses TRBV23-1 and TRBJ1-1, with D possibly matching TRBD1 (5 bases). TRBV23-1 is filed as an ORF, its function uncertain. This receptor was obtained from a male donor in good health and CMV-seropositive. CDR3 loop: CASSQGTGQRAEAFF. CDR3 sequence (DNA): TGCGCCAGCAGTCAGGGAACAGGTCAGAGAGCTGAAGCTTTCTTT.